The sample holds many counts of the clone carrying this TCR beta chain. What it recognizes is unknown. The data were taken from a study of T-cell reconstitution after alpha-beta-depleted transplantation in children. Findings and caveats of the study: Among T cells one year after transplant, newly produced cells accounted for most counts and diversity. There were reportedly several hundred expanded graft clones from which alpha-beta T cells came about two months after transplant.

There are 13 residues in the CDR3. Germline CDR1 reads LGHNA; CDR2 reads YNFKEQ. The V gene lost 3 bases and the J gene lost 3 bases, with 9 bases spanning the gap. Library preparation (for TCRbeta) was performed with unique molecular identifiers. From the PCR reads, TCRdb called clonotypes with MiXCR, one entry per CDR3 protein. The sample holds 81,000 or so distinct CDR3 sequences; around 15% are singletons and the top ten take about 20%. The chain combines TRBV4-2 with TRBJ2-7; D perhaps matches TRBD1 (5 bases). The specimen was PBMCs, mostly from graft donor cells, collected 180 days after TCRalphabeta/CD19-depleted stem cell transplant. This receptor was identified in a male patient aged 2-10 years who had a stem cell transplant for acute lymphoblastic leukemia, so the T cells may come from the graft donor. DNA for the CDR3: TGTGCCAGCAGCCACGGACAACTCTACGAGCAGTACTTC. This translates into CASSHGQLYEQYF.